A selection of T cell receptor beta chains follows, all from one sample in a study of cytomegalovirus exposure and HLA in healthy donors. The data were produced by immunoSEQ multiplex PCR, yet TCRdb's version contains in-frame clones alone and is incomplete. The repertoire holds more than 95,000 clones, about 79% seen once, with around 4.5% in the top ten. Sequenced sample: PBMCs. These receptors all come from a man under 40 in good health and CMV-seropositive. Each CDR3 is given with its conserved first and last residue. Each record gives: V gene, D gene, CDR3 protein. D genes are given only for firm matches.

>TRBV5-1|NA
CASSLGRADTEAFF
>TRBV5-1|TRBD1
CASGRGGVSHPTGEQYF
>TRBV5-1|NA
CASSRDTNTGELFF
>TRBV7-2|NA
CASSLDRLSYNEQFF
>TRBV9|NA
CASSDTGYTSPLHF
>TRBV5-1|TRBD1
CASSSLQDRAIDEQYF
>TRBV6-1|NA
CASRQQGVQYF
>TRBV9|TRBD2
CASSPGLAEYNEQFF
>TRBV14|NA
CASSSGYGYTF
>TRBV7-9|NA
CASGRNYGYTF
>TRBV7-2|TRBD1
CASSLFDRGLRGSPLHF
>TRBV7-9|NA
CASSLRAPYNEQFF
>TRBV7-2|NA
CASSLSQGRNQPQHF
>TRBV12-5|TRBD2
CASGLGLAGDTDTQYF
>TRBV11-3|NA
CASSRGWVNTEAFF
>TRBV5-4|TRBD2
CASSSLRTGGLNTQYF
>TRBV29-1|TRBD2
CSVVGNLAGGRDEQFF
>TRBV7-9|TRBD1
CASNRGLGNEKLFF
>TRBV19|TRBD2
CASSIGSSGSTDTQYF
>TRBV7-9|NA
CASSLAMHRSSYEQYF
>TRBV4-3|TRBD1
CASSLGTGPFGNTEAFF
>TRBV6-1|NA
CASSSNLKPNQPQHF
>TRBV19|NA
CASSRSPDSVDGYTF
>TRBV4-2|NA
CASSQDYKERNEQFF
>TRBV4-3|NA
CASSQTSGTYTDTQYF
>TRBV5-1|TRBD1
CASSFEPGQGANPTYEQYF
>TRBV10-1|NA
CASSEPGIFAFGNTIYF
>TRBV6-5|NA
CASSYSQEGGFYEQYF
>TRBV7-2|TRBD1
CASRDRRGNYGYTF
>TRBV6-5|NA
CASSRAGETYGYTF
>TRBV11-2|TRBD2
CASSLGLASEQYF
>TRBV10-3|NA
CAISESRDTYGYTF
>TRBV28|NA
CASSFPMGLEQFF
>TRBV29-1|NA
CSVHRGAGVSDTQYF
>TRBV6-4|NA
CASSVNGGSYGYTF
>TRBV13|TRBD1
CASSLGTGTYEQYF
>TRBV5-1|TRBD2
CASSLDAGGGTDTQYF
>TRBV14|NA
CASSQLPGLASYEQYF
>TRBV7-3|TRBD2
CASSLLAGIYNEQFF
>TRBV4-2|NA
CASSQGAGGLDTQYF
>TRBV5-1|TRBD2
CASYLRGGSYNEQFF
>TRBV7-3|TRBD1
CASSFTGGTGELFF
>TRBV28|NA
CASRPLGIRYGYTF
>TRBV28|TRBD1
CASSLASAGGAETEAFF
>TRBV15|TRBD2
CATSRDREAPTYEQYF
>TRBV5-1|NA
CASSPVSGANVLTF
>TRBV30|TRBD1
CAWSYRGQIFGQPQHF
>TRBV7-2|TRBD2
CASSFPSGGQQETQYF
>TRBV9|NA
CASSDTLAGEQYF
>TRBV11-3|TRBD2
CASSLGLAQETQYF
>TRBV10-3|NA
CAISESPLRYEQYF
>TRBV7-9|NA
CSSSFIEVIAREWRETQYF